This T cell receptor (beta chain) originates from a study of cytomegalovirus exposure and HLA in healthy donors. PCR was performed using 60 Vbeta and 13 Jbeta primers. Libraries were prepared by immunoSEQ multiplex PCR; TCRdb keeps only in-frame clonotypes and omits some of them. The sample lists about 130,000 clones; about 8.5% were seen once. The CDR3 extends over 15 amino acids. Germline V CDR1 and CDR2: MGHDK, SYGVNS. V lost 2 bases to trimming and J lost 0 bases, with 11 bases between them. The study's findings and limits: Reports credit the classifier with highly specific, highly sensitive diagnosis of cytomegalovirus status.

This clone was seen only a few times. Antigen specificity is unknown. Sequencing input: PBMCs. This chain uses TRBV25-1 with TRBJ2-7; D call uncertain. The TCR comes from a man aged 35 to 55 in good health and CMV-seronegative. The CDR3 loop is CASSEGRRSSYEQYF. The CDR3 region has the DNA TGTGCCAGCAGTGAAGGCCGGAGAAGCTCCTACGAGCAGTACTTC.